Each of the 5 T cell receptor beta chains below was sequenced from the same sample in a study of cytomegalovirus exposure and HLA in healthy donors. It was with 60 Vbeta and 13 Jbeta primers that the PCR ran. Profiling relied on immunoSEQ multiplex PCR, and the TCRdb table lists in-frame clones only, not all of them. The sample holds around 300,000 clones, around 66% seen once. Sequenced material: PBMCs. Every receptor here comes from a female donor in good health and CMV-seronegative.

V gene TRBV7-9 combines with J gene TRBJ2-6, with 7 bases that match TRBD1. The V segment lost 0 bases and the J segment 0 bases; nucleotides outside the gene matches: 5. The V gene's germline CDR1 is SEHNR and CDR2 FQNEAQ (reference sequence). The CDR3 contains 18 residues. The CDR3 is CASSLALGQNSGANVLTF. The CDR3 coding sequence is TGTGCCAGCAGCTTAGCGCTGGGACAGAACTCTGGGGCCAACGTCCTGACTTTC.

The chain carries TRBV1 and TRBJ1-3; TRBD1 reflects the table's D call only, with no check against the DNA. TRBV1 corresponds to a pseudogene. The CDR3 runs to 17 residues. CDR3 amino acids: CTSSQAPDRDSGNTIYF. In DNA, the CDR3 is TGCACCAGCAGCCAAGCTCCGGACAGGGACTCTGGAAACACCATATATTTT.

The chain has TRBV10-1 and TRBJ2-3, with D perhaps TRBD2 (6 bases). This CDR3 has 14 residues. The germline V gene has CDR1 WNHNN and CDR2 SYGVQD (reference sequence). Trimming took 0 bases from V and 7 from J, leaving 11 bases between them. CDR3 sequence reads: CASSESGGDHTQYF. DNA for the CDR3: TGCGCCAGCAGTGAGTCGGGAGGCGACCATACGCAGTATTTT.

The V gene is TRBV10-2, the J gene TRBJ1-4; no clear D gene. V lost 3 bases and J 0 bases, leaving 11 bases between the germline ends. Per germline, CDR1 WSHSY and CDR2 SAAADI. The CDR3 loop spans 16 amino acids. CDR3 loop: CASSEREYATNEKLFF. CDR3 coding DNA: TGCGCCAGCAGTGAAAGGGAGTACGCAACTAATGAAAAACTGTTTTTT.

The V and J genes are TRBV15 and TRBJ2-3; D unresolved. CDR1 is LNHNV, CDR2 YYDKDF, per germline (reference sequence). The CDR3 is 13 residues long. Trimming pared 7 bases from V and 0 bases from J, leaving 8 bases between. CDR3 DNA sequence: TGTGCCACCACAGGCAGCAGCACAGATACGCAGTATTTT. Residues: CATTGSSTDTQYF.